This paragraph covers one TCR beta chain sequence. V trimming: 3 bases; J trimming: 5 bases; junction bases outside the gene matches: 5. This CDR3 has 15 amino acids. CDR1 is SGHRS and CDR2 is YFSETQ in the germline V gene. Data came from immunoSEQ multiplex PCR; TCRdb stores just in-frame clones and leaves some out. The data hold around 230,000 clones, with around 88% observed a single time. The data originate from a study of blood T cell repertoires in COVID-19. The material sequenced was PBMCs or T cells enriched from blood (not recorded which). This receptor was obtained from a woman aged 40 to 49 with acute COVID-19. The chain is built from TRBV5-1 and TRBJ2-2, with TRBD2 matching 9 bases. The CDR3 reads CASSWREGRTGELFF. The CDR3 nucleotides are TGCGCCAGCAGCTGGCGGGAGGGTCGTACCGGGGAGCTGTTTTTT.